These 24 T cell receptor beta chains were all obtained from the same sample, sequenced in a study of response to subunit inactivated influenza vaccine. MiXCR, run by TCRdb on the RT-PCR reads, gives a single entry per CDR3 protein. The sample records 800,000 or so distinct CDR3 sequences, about 20% being singletons. The sequences come from PBMCs from blood, collected more than 4 days after vaccination. The receptors originated from a man between 50 and 59 years old who received an inactivated influenza vaccine.

This clonotype turned up a few times. This chain joins TRBV28 and TRBJ2-3; 7 nucleotides agree with TRBD2. The junction had 7 bases not matched to a gene; V was cut back by 7 bases and J by 6 bases. The germline CDR1 and CDR2 sequences are MDHEN and SYDVKM. The CDR3 extends over 13 amino acids. The CDR3 nucleotides read TGTGCCAGCACTCGGGACTACGCGGATACGCAGTATTTT. It is translated as CASTRDYADTQYF.

The V and J genes are TRBV9 and TRBJ2-3; possibly TRBD1 for D (6 bases). The V gene's germline CDR1 is SGDLS and CDR2 YYNGEE. V was trimmed by 0 bases and J by 2 bases, leaving 19 bases between them. The CDR3 length is 18 residues. The CDR3 DNA sequence: TGTGCCAGCAGCGTAGCTACAGAGAGGACAGCCTTCACAGATACGCAGTATTTT. This translates into CASSVATERTAFTDTQYF. Full variable domain (remainder filled in from reference TRBV9 and TRBJ2-3): DSGVTQTPKHLITATGQRVTLRCSPRSGDLSVYWYQQSLDQGLQFLIQYYNGEERAKGNILERFSAQQFPDLHSELNLSSLELGDSALYFCASSVATERTAFTDTQYFGPGTRLTVL.

This clonotype was seen at least ten times. This chain uses TRBV29-1 with TRBJ1-1; D is unresolved. The CDR3 has 12 residues. The V gene's germline CDR1 is SQVTM and CDR2 ANQGSEA. The V and J ends lost 7 bases and 1 base respectively, with 10 bases between them. CDR3 in DNA: TGCAGCGCCGTACACCAGAACACTGAAGCTTTCTTT. This translates into CSAVHQNTEAFF. The full variable domain, completed using reference TRBV29-1 and TRBJ1-1, is SAVISQKPSRDICQRGTSLTIQCQVDSQVTMMFWYRQQPGQSLTLIATANQGSEATYESGFVIDKFPISRPNLTFSTLTVSNMSPEDSSIYLCSAVHQNTEAFFGQGTRLTVV.

This clonotype was recorded at least ten times. V usage is TRBV12-3 or TRBV12-4 and J usage is TRBJ1-6; D is undetermined. This CDR3 is 14 amino acids long. V lost 7 bases and J lost 5, with 12 bases in between. The CDR3 here is CASTPAGHNSPLHF. In nucleotides, the CDR3 is TGTGCCAGCACCCCTGCAGGCCATAATTCACCCCTCCACTTT.

V and J are TRBV19 and TRBJ2-4; D is perhaps TRBD1 (5 bases). CDR3 length: 14 residues. Trimming removed 3 bases from V and 4 bases from J, with 10 bases in between. The germline CDR1 and CDR2 sequences are LNHDA and SQIVND (reference sequence). The DNA of the CDR3 is TGTGCCAGTAGTATCGGCAGGGTAAAAAACATTCAGTACTTC. Translation gives CASSIGRVKNIQYF.

This clonotype showed up just a few times. This chain links TRBV12-3 or TRBV12-4 with TRBJ1-2; D not resolved. CDR3 size: 14 residues. The germline V and J ends were trimmed by 1 base and 4 bases, with 10 bases remaining between them. Here the CDR3 DNA reads TGTGCCAGCAGTTTAGTTCTGCACCGCTATGGCTACACCTTC. Its protein product is CASSLVLHRYGYTF.

This clonotype was seen once. The chain has TRBV27 and TRBJ1-1, with 8 bases that match TRBD1. V was pared by 2 bases and J by 7 bases, with 6 bases of the junction left unmatched. Per the germline V gene, CDR1 is MNHEY and CDR2 is SMNVEV (reference sequence). CDR3 length: 14 amino acids. This CDR3 is CASSLTTGANEAFF. DNA for the CDR3: TGTGCCAGCAGTTTAACGACAGGGGCCAATGAAGCTTTCTTT.

The chain recombines TRBV5-8 with TRBJ2-1; D is possibly TRBD1 (5 bases). Germline CDR1 SGHTS, CDR2 YDEGEE. The CDR3 runs to 15 residues. The ends were cut back, 0 bases at V and 5 bases at J, with 12 bases in the middle. The DNA for the CDR3 is TGTGCCAGCAGCTTGGTGTGGGGCTTGAACAATGAGCAGTTCTTC. As protein: CASSLVWGLNNEQFF.

This clonotype has only a few counts. The CDR3 DNA reads TGTGCCTGGAGTCCCCCGTCGGGGGAGCAGTACTTC. It translates to CAWSPPSGEQYF. The chain employs TRBV30 and TRBJ2-7, with D possibly matching TRBD2 (5 bases). The CDR3 spans 12 residues. The germline V gene encodes CDR1 GTSNPN and CDR2 SVGIG (reference sequence). The V end lost 2 bases, the J end lost 7 bases, and 12 bases lay between the germline ends.

The gene calls are TRBV4-3 and TRBJ1-1; the D gene is possibly TRBD1 (5 bases). There are 15 residues in the CDR3. Germline CDR1 reads LGHNA; CDR2 reads YSLEER. The V gene lost 0 bases and the J gene lost 3 bases, with 11 bases spanning the gap. The CDR3 nucleotides read TGCGCCAGCAGCCAAGACTCTCGGGGCTACACTGAAGCTTTCTTT. Its translation: CASSQDSRGYTEAFF.

This clonotype was seen a handful of times. The chain uses TRBV20-1 and TRBJ2-3; 8 nucleotides align to TRBD1. V gave up 6 bases and J gave up 3 bases; unmatched junction bases: 11. Germline CDR1 DFQATT, CDR2 SNEGSKA (reference sequence). CDR3 length: 15 amino acids. The CDR3 reads CSARGSGQGTDTQYF. CDR3 DNA: TGCAGTGCCCGGGGGTCCGGACAGGGTACAGATACGCAGTATTTT.

The gene calls are TRBV6-5 and TRBJ2-3; tentative D call: TRBD1 (6 bases). There are 12 residues in the CDR3. Germline V gene data show CDR1 as MNHEY and CDR2 as SVGAGI. Trimming removed 2 bases from V and 7 bases from J, with 7 bases in between. The CDR3 DNA reads as TGTGCCAGCAGTTACAGGGGGTATACGCAGTATTTT. It codes for CASSYRGYTQYF.

This chain uses TRBV29-1 with TRBJ2-3, with 12 positions matching TRBD2. The CDR3 is made up of 16 amino acids. The germline CDR1 and CDR2 sequences are SQVTM and ANQGSEA. V was clipped by 4 bases and J by 0 bases; unmatched bases: 5. The CDR3 DNA reads as TGCAGCGTTGTAGGTACTAGCGGGGGGAGCACAGATACGCAGTATTTT. Amino acids: CSVVGTSGGSTDTQYF.

The V call is TRBV3-1, the J call TRBJ2-7; TRBD1 or TRBD2 may be the D gene (7 bases each). Trimming took off 8 bases at V and 2 bases at J, with 16 bases between the two ends. The CDR3 runs 14 residues. CDR1 is LGHDT, CDR2 YNNKEL, per germline (reference sequence). The CDR3 sequence: CASSETGRAYEQYF. CDR3 nucleotides: TGTGCCAGCTCGGAGACAGGGAGGGCCTACGAGCAGTACTTC.

This clonotype came up a few times. The genes are TRBV6-1 and TRBJ2-5; tentatively, D is TRBD2 (6 bases). CDR1 is MNHNS, CDR2 SASEGT, per germline. Trimming took off 5 bases at V and 5 bases at J, with 18 bases between the two ends. This CDR3 spans 15 amino acids. The CDR3 region is CASSTAGRRAETQYF. The CDR3 DNA sequence: TGTGCCAGCAGTACCGCGGGACGCCGAGCGGAGACCCAGTACTTC.

There are a few counts of this clonotype. The chain recombines TRBV7-2 with TRBJ1-6; 7 nucleotides agree with TRBD1. V trimming: 2 bases; J trimming: 6 bases; junction bases outside the gene matches: 4. CDR1 is SGHTA and CDR2 is FQGNSA in the germline V gene. The CDR3 has 15 amino acids. The CDR3: CASSLNYRGNSPLHF. CDR3 DNA: TGTGCCAGCAGCTTAAATTACAGGGGTAATTCACCCCTCCACTTT.

This clonotype was counted a single time. The chain couples TRBV3-1 to TRBJ2-7, with D possibly called TRBD1 or TRBD2 (5 bases each). From germline, CDR1 is LGHDT and CDR2 YNNKEL (reference sequence). The CDR3 has 16 residues. Trimming took 1 base from V and 2 from J, leaving 15 bases between them. As DNA, the CDR3 is TGTGCCAGCAGCCAAGGACAGTGGGGGAGACCCTACGAGCAGTACTTC. Its translation is CASSQGQWGRPYEQYF.

J is TRBJ1-4 and V is TRBV5-6; 7 nucleotides agree with TRBD1. The CDR3 contains 16 residues. J lost 7 bases, V lost 1 base, and 10 bases had no gene match. In germline, CDR1 is SGHDT, CDR2 YYEEEE. CDR3 amino acids: CASSLLGTEDGEKLFF. The DNA for the CDR3 is TGTGCCAGCAGCTTGTTGGGGACAGAGGACGGTGAAAAACTGTTTTTT.

This clonotype showed up just a few times. This chain uses TRBV10-3 with TRBJ2-7; 8 positions match TRBD1. Per the germline V gene, CDR1 is ENHRY and CDR2 is SYGVKD. The CDR3 spans 14 residues. J was trimmed by 2 bases and V by 10 bases; bases with no gene match: 10. The CDR3 DNA follows: TGTGCCACCAGGACCGGGACAGGTACCTACGAGCAGTACTTC. Its protein product is CATRTGTGTYEQYF.

This clonotype was detected only a few times. The chain joins TRBV7-2 to TRBJ1-2; TRBD1 is a possible D gene (5 bases). V was pared by 6 bases and J by 2 bases, with 22 bases between. Looked up from germline, CDR1 is SGHTA and CDR2 is FQGNSA. This CDR3 contains 17 residues. CDR3 sequence reads: CASSLTPGRPLNYGYTF. CDR3 DNA: TGTGCCAGCAGTCTTACCCCGGGACGGCCCTTGAACTATGGCTACACCTTC.

The chain is built from TRBV20-1 and TRBJ2-7; 7 bases match TRBD1. The CDR3 extends over 14 amino acids. Trimming at V came to 6 bases and at J to 1 base, leaving 9 bases not matched to a gene. CDR1 and CDR2 from the germline V gene are DFQATT and SNEGSKA (reference sequence). The CDR3 region has the DNA TGCAGTGCAGAAGGGGGCGCGGTGTCCTACGAGCAGTACTTC. It codes for CSAEGGAVSYEQYF.

This clonotype was detected only a few times. This chain uses TRBV5-1 with TRBJ2-3; maybe TRBD2 (5 bases). Germline CDR1 is SGHRS and CDR2 is YFSETQ. V dropped 0 bases and J dropped 0 bases, with 11 bases sitting between them. This CDR3 has 16 residues. The CDR3 nucleotides read TGCGCCAGCAGCTTGGAATTCGGACTCAGCACAGATACGCAGTATTTT. Its translation: CASSLEFGLSTDTQYF.

A few counts support this clonotype. The chain uses TRBV7-2 and TRBJ2-5, with D unresolved. Germline V lookup: CDR1 SGHTA, CDR2 FQGNSA. Trimming removed 2 bases at V and 4 bases at J, with 8 bases between. The length of the CDR3 is 13 residues. CDR3 loop: CASSLWTVETQYF. The CDR3 bases are TGTGCCAGCAGCTTATGGACCGTAGAGACCCAGTACTTC.

CDR3 sequence (DNA): TGTGCCAGCAGCCCAGGGGTAGTAGATGAAAAACTGTTTTTT. It codes for CASSPGVVDEKLFF. V gene TRBV12-3 or TRBV12-4 combines with J gene TRBJ1-4, with D perhaps matching TRBD1 (6 bases). Trimming cost V 6 bases and J 6 bases, with 14 bases left between them. The CDR3 has 14 residues.